This T cell receptor beta chain was observed in a study of graft-versus-host responses after intestinal transplantation. Intraepithelial and lamina propria lymphocytes were isolated from graft specimens. Sequencing used immunoSEQ multiplex PCR; TCRdb keeps in-frame clones, though not all of them. The sample records fewer than 15,000 clones, about 70% being singletons. V lost 1 base and J 3 bases, leaving 12 bases between the germline ends. This CDR3 has 15 amino acids. Germline V gives CDR1 LNHNV, CDR2 YYDKDF (reference sequence). The clonotype was recovered from a human patient who received an intestinal transplant, so some T cells may come from the graft donor. The input for sequencing was ileum tissue, taken 700 to 800 days after intestinal transplantation. The J gene is TRBJ2-5, the V gene TRBV15; TRBD2 might be the D (6 bases). The CDR3 DNA reads as TGTGCCACCAGCAGAGCGGGTAGCGGTAAAGAGACCCAGTACTTC. Its protein product is CATSRAGSGKETQYF.